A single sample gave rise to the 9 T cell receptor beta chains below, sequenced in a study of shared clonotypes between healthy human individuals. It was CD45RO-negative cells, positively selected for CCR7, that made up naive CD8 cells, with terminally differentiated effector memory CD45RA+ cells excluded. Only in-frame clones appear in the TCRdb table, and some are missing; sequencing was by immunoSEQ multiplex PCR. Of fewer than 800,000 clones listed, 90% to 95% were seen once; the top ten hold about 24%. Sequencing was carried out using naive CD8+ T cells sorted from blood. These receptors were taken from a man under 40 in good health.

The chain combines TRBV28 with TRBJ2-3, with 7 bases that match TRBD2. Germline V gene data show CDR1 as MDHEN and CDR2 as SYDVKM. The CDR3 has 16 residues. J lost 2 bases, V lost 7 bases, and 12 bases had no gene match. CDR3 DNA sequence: TGTGCCAGCAAAAAAACCGGGACTACCCCCACAGATACGCAGTATTTT. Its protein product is CASKKTGTTPTDTQYF.

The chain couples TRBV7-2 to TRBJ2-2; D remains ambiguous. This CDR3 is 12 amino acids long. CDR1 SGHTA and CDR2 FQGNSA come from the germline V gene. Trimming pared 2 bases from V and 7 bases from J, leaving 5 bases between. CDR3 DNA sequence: TGTGCCAGCAGCTTATGGGTCGGGGAGCTGTTTTTT. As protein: CASSLWVGELFF. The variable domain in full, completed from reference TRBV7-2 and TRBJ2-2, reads GAGVSQSPSNKVTEKGKDVELRCDPISGHTALYWYRQSLGQGLEFLIYFQGNSAPDKSGLPSDRFSAERTGGSVSTLTIQRTQQEDSAVYLCASSLWVGELFFGEGSRLTVL.

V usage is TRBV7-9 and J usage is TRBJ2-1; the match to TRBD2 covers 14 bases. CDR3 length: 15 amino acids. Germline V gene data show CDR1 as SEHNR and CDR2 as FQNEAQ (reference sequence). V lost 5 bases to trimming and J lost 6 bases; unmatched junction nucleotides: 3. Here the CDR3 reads CASSPGLAGVNEQFF. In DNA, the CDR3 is TGTGCCAGCAGCCCGGGACTAGCGGGAGTCAATGAGCAGTTCTTC. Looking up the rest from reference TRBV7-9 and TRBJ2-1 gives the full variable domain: DTGVSQNPRHKITKRGQNVTFRCDPISEHNRLYWYRQTLGQGPEFLTYFQNEAQLEKSRLLSDRFSAERPKGSFSTLEIQRTEQGDSAMYLCASSPGLAGVNEQFFGPGTRLTVL.

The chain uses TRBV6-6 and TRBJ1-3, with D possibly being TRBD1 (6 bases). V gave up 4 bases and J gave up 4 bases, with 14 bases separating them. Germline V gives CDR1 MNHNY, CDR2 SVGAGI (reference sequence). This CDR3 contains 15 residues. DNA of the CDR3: TGTGCCAGCAGTTTTGCGGGGGCGGAAGGAAACACCATATATTTT. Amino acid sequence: CASSFAGAEGNTIYF.

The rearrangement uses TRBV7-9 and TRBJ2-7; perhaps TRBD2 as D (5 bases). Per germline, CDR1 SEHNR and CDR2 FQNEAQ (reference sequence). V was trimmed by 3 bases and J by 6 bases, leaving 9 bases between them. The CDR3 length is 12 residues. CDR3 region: CASSLWELEQYF. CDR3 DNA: TGTGCCAGCAGCTTGTGGGAGCTCGAGCAGTACTTC.

CDR3 coding DNA: TGTGCCAGCAGCGCCGGGACAGAGGGGATCTGGCACACTGAAGCTTTCTTT. This gives the protein CASSAGTEGIWHTEAFF. The V and J genes are TRBV2 and TRBJ1-1, with TRBD1 matching 7 bases. V trimming: 6 bases; J trimming: 3 bases; junction bases outside the gene matches: 16. CDR1 and CDR2 from the germline V gene are SNHLY and FYNNEI. This CDR3 has 17 amino acids.

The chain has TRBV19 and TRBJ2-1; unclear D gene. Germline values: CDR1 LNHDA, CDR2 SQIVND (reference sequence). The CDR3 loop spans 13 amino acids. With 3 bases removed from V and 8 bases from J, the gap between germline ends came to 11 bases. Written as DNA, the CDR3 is TGTGCCAGTAGTATCGGCATGGTCGATGAGCAGTTCTTC. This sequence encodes CASSIGMVDEQFF. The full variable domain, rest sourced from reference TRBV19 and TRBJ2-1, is DGGITQSPKYLFRKEGQNVTLSCEQNLNHDAMYWYRQDPGQGLRLIYYSQIVNDFQKGDIAEGYSVSREKKESFPLTVTSAQKNPTAFYLCASSIGMVDEQFFGPGTRLTVL.

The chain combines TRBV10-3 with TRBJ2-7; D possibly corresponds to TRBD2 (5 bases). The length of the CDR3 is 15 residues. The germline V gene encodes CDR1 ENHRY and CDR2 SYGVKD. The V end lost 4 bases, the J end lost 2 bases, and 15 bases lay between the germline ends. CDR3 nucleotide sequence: TGTGCCATCAGTGTCGCCTTGGGAGACCCCTACGAGCAGTACTTC. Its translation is CAISVALGDPYEQYF.

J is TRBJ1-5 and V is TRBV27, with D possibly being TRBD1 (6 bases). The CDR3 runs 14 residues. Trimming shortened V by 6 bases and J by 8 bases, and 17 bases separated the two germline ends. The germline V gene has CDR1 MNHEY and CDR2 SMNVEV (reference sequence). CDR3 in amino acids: CASRDLGQSKPQHF. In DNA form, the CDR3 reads TGTGCCAGCAGGGACCTTGGACAGTCTAAGCCCCAGCATTTT.